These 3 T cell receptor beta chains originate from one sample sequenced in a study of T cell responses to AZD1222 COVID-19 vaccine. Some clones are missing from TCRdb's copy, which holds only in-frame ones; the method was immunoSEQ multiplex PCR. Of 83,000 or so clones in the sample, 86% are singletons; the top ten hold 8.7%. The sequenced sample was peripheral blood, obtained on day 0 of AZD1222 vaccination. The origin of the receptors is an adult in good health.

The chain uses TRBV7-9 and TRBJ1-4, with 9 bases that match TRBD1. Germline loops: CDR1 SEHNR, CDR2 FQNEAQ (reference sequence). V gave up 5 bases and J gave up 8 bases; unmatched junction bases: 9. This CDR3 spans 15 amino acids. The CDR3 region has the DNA TGTGCCAGCAGCGCCACCGGGGACAGGGACGAAAAACTGTTTTTT. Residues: CASSATGDRDEKLFF.

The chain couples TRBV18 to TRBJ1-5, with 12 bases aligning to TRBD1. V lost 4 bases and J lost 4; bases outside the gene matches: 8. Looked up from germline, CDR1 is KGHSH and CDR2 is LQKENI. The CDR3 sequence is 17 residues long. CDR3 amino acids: CASSQGQGAVRNQPQHF. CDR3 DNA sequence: TGTGCCAGCTCACAGGGACAGGGGGCAGTTAGGAATCAGCCCCAGCATTTT.

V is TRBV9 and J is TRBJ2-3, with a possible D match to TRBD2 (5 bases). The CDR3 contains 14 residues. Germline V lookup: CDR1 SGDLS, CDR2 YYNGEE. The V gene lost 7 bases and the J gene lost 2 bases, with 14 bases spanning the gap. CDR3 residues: CASGEGTFTDTQYF. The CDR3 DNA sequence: TGTGCCAGCGGTGAGGGCACATTCACAGATACGCAGTATTTT.